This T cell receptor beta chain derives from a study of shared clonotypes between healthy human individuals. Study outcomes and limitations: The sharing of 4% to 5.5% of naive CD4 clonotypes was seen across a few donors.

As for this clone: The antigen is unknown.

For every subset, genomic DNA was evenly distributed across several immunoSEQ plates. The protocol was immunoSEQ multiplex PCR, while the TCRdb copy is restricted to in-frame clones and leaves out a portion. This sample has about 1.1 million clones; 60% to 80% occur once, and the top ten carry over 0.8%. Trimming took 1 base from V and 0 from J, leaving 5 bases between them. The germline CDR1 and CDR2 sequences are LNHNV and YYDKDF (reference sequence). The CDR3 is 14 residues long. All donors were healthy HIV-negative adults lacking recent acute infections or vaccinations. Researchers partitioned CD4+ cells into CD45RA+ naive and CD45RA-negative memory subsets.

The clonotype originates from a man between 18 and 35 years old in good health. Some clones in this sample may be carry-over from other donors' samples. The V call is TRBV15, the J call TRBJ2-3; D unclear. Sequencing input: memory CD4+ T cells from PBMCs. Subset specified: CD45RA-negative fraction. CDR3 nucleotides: TGTGCCACCAGCAGAGCCCGGAGCACAGATACGCAGTATTTT. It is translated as CATSRARSTDTQYF.